The 32 T cell receptor beta chains below come from one sample, sequenced in a study of blood T cell repertoires in COVID-19. Profiled with immunoSEQ multiplex PCR; TCRdb holds only in-frame clones, not every one. Among some 250,000 clones listed, about four fifths were seen once. Sample: peripheral blood. These TCRs come from a young man who had recovered from COVID-19.

Written as DNA, the CDR3 is TGTGCCAGCTTGGCAGTAGCAAATGAAAAACTGTTTTTT. It yields the protein CASLAVANEKLFF. This chain connects TRBV2 to TRBJ1-4; D remains ambiguous. Trimming cost V 8 bases and J 5 bases, with 12 bases left between them. This CDR3 spans 13 amino acids. Germline V gives CDR1 SNHLY, CDR2 FYNNEI.

V usage is TRBV21-1 and J usage is TRBJ2-7; TRBD1, the D gene given by the table, was not confirmed from the DNA. TRBV21-1 is marked as a pseudogene. CDR3 length equals 15 residues. The chain's CDR3 is CASSKEGAKDEHQYV. The CDR3 nucleotides are TGTGCCAGCAGCAAAGAGGGGGCAAAAGACGAACATCAGTACGTC.

The chain combines TRBV28 with TRBJ1-2; D gene uncertain. Trimming pared 3 bases from V and 5 bases from J, leaving 13 bases between. The CDR3 covers 14 residues. The germline V gene encodes CDR1 MDHEN and CDR2 SYDVKM. DNA of the CDR3: TGTGCCAGCAGTTTGGTAATGGCACGTTATGGCTACACCTTC. Protein sequence: CASSLVMARYGYTF.

The chain joins TRBV7-2 to TRBJ1-2; TRBD1 is a possible D gene (5 bases). V was shortened by 2 bases and J by 7 bases, with 14 bases between the two germline ends. This CDR3 is built from 14 residues. Germline loops: CDR1 SGHTA, CDR2 FQGNSA. CDR3 DNA sequence: TGTGCCAGCAGCTTAATGGGGGGTTCGGGTGGCTACACCTTC. Translating gives CASSLMGGSGGYTF.

The chain recombines TRBV6-5 with TRBJ2-1; maybe TRBD2 (7 bases). The V end was cut by 6 bases, the J end by 6 bases, with 12 bases between. The CDR3 runs 13 residues. Germline CDR1 MNHEY, CDR2 SVGAGI. CDR3 DNA sequence: TGTGCCAGCAGGCACCGGGGGGCCAATGAGCAGTTCTTC. Encoded protein: CASRHRGANEQFF.

V gene TRBV19 combines with J gene TRBJ1-5, with TRBD1 identical over 8 bases. The CDR3 runs 16 residues. Germline assignment: CDR1 LNHDA and CDR2 SQIVND (reference sequence). V dropped 4 bases and J dropped 0; count of bases not matched to a gene: 5. CDR3 sequence: CASSRWTGTSNQPQHF. In DNA, the CDR3 is TGTGCCAGTAGTAGGTGGACAGGGACTAGCAATCAGCCCCAGCATTTT.

J is TRBJ2-5 and V is TRBV4-1, with a weak D call TRBD1 (6 bases). This CDR3 contains 12 residues. CDR1 is MGHRA, CDR2 YSYEKL, per germline. Trimming pared 4 bases from V and 10 bases from J, leaving 13 bases between. Here the CDR3 reads CASSLTTGFQYF. Written as DNA, the CDR3 is TGCGCCAGCAGCCTAACTACAGGGTTCCAGTACTTC.

This clone was detected only a few times. This chain joins TRBV10-3 and TRBJ2-7; 9 positions agree with TRBD1. This CDR3 region has 13 residues. Unmatched junction bases numbered 1, after V lost 0 bases and J lost 7 bases. Germline V gene data show CDR1 as ENHRY and CDR2 as SYGVKD. CDR3 loop: CAISESGQGEQYF. The DNA of the CDR3 is TGTGCCATCAGTGAGTCCGGACAGGGGGAGCAGTACTTC.

This chain links TRBV28 with TRBJ1-3, with D perhaps matching TRBD1 (6 bases). Trimming stripped 6 bases from V and 0 bases from J, with 15 bases between. CDR1 and CDR2 from the germline V gene are MDHEN and SYDVKM. The CDR3 extends over 16 amino acids. The CDR3 sequence is CASSPLGGGSGNTIYF. The CDR3 DNA sequence: TGTGCCAGCAGCCCCCTAGGGGGGGGCTCTGGAAACACCATATATTTT.

This sequence joins TRBV4-2 and TRBJ1-4; TRBD1 might be the D (5 bases). Looked up from germline, CDR1 is LGHNA and CDR2 is YNFKEQ. The CDR3 is made up of 14 amino acids. The ends were cut back, 1 base at V and 8 bases at J, with 11 bases in the middle. CDR3 sequence reads: CASSQGRGSEKLFF. DNA of the CDR3: TGTGCCAGCAGCCAAGGGAGGGGATCCGAAAAACTGTTTTTT.

This chain connects TRBV5-8 to TRBJ2-2; the match to TRBD2 covers 11 bases. CDR3 size: 15 residues. The V segment lost 5 bases and the J segment 4 bases; nucleotides outside the gene matches: 4. CDR1 and CDR2 from the germline V gene are SGHTS and YDEGEE. Written as DNA, the CDR3 is TGTGCCAGCAGGACGGGACTAGCGGCCACCGGGGAGCTGTTTTTT. Protein: CASRTGLAATGELFF.

The chain uses TRBV5-1 and TRBJ2-3, with D perhaps TRBD1 (6 bases). This CDR3 contains 14 residues. The germline CDR1 and CDR2 sequences are SGHRS and YFSETQ. The V gene lost 4 bases and the J gene lost 0 bases, with 9 bases spanning the gap. The CDR3 nucleotides are TGCGCCAGCAGCCAGGACAGAAGCACAGATACGCAGTATTTT. Encoded protein: CASSQDRSTDTQYF. The full variable domain, with the rest looked up from reference TRBV5-1 and TRBJ2-3, is KAGVTQTPRYLIKTRGQQVTLSCSPISGHRSVSWYQQTPGQGLQFLFEYFSETQRNKGNFPGRFSGRQFSNSRSEMNVSTLELGDSALYLCASSQDRSTDTQYFGPGTRLTVL.

The V call is TRBV9, the J call TRBJ1-2; D may be TRBD1 (5 bases). Trimming removed 1 base from V and 2 bases from J, with 6 bases in between. The CDR3 is 13 residues long. Germline V gene sequence: CDR1 SGDLS, CDR2 YYNGEE. CDR3 nucleotide sequence: TGTGCCAGCAGCGTAAGACAGAACTATGGCTACACCTTC. Encoded protein: CASSVRQNYGYTF. Drawing the rest from reference TRBV9 and TRBJ1-2, the complete variable domain is DSGVTQTPKHLITATGQRVTLRCSPRSGDLSVYWYQQSLDQGLQFLIQYYNGEERAKGNILERFSAQQFPDLHSELNLSSLELGDSALYFCASSVRQNYGYTFGSGTRLTVV.

The rearrangement uses TRBV5-1 and TRBJ2-7, with D perhaps matching TRBD1 (6 bases). V lost 4 bases and J lost 1, with 12 bases in between. The CDR3 is 14 residues long. Germline V CDR1 and CDR2: SGHRS, YFSETQ. CDR3 in amino acids: CASSATGTSYEQYF. For the CDR3, the DNA is TGCGCCAGCAGCGCGACCGGGACATCCTACGAGCAGTACTTC.

The chain combines TRBV27 with TRBJ1-6; D remains unclear. Trimming shortened V by 6 bases and J by 0 bases, and 9 bases separated the two germline ends. CDR1 MNHEY and CDR2 SMNVEV come from the germline V gene (reference sequence). The CDR3 has 15 residues. Here the CDR3 DNA reads TGTGCCAGCAGACCCGAGAGCTCCTATAATTCACCCCTCCACTTT. Translation: CASRPESSYNSPLHF.

The rearrangement joins TRBV28 to TRBJ2-7; 9 nucleotides match TRBD2. Germline trimming cut 6 bases from V and 2 bases from J; bases unmatched to any gene: 5. Germline CDR1 and CDR2: MDHEN and SYDVKM. The CDR3 has 14 amino acids. The CDR3 nucleotides are TGTGCCAGCAGGAAAGCGGGGGGCCCCTACGAGCAGTACTTC. Its protein is CASRKAGGPYEQYF. Using reference TRBV28 and TRBJ2-7 for the parts outside the CDR3, the full variable domain is DVKVTQSSRYLVKRTGEKVFLECVQDMDHENMFWYRQDPGLGLRLIYFSYDVKMKEKGDIPEGYSVSREKKERFSLILESASTNQTSMYLCASRKAGGPYEQYFGPGTRLTVT.

This chain uses TRBV7-3 with TRBJ2-1; TRBD2 agrees at 11 bases. This CDR3 is 13 amino acids long. J lost 13 bases, V lost 5 bases, and 7 bases had no gene match. The germline CDR1 and CDR2 sequences are SGHTA and FQGTGA. CDR3 protein: CASSASGGPPQFF. In DNA form, the CDR3 reads TGTGCCAGCAGCGCTAGCGGGGGGCCTCCCCAGTTCTTC. The full variable domain, completed using reference TRBV7-3 and TRBJ2-1, is GAGVSQTPSNKVTEKGKYVELRCDPISGHTALYWYRQSLGQGPEFLIYFQGTGAADDSGLPNDRFFAVRPEGSVSTLKIQRTERGDSAVYLCASSASGGPPQFFGPGTRLTVL.

Details on this clone: Distinct nucleotide sequences in the sample also encode this CDR3. The chain links TRBV4-1 to TRBJ1-2; D ambiguous. The ends were cut back, 0 bases at V and 2 bases at J, with 7 bases in the middle. CDR1 and CDR2 (germline): MGHRA, YSYEKL. The CDR3 covers 14 residues. Written as DNA, the CDR3 is TGCGCCAGCAGCCAAGATTGGGCCAACTATGGCTACACCTTC. Its translation is CASSQDWANYGYTF.

The rearrangement links TRBV21-1 to TRBJ2-1; TRBD1, the table's D call, lacks a check against the DNA. TRBV21-1 is a documented pseudogene. The length of the CDR3 is 14 residues. CDR3 DNA sequence: TGTGCCATCGTCCAGGGGGGCTCCTACAATGAGCAGTTCTTC. Encoded protein: CAIVQGGSYNEQFF.

The chain joins TRBV11-2 to TRBJ2-5; 10 bases agree with TRBD1. The CDR3 runs 14 residues. Per the germline V gene, CDR1 is SGHAT and CDR2 is FQNNGV. V gave up 4 bases and J gave up 4 bases; unmatched junction bases: 3. The CDR3 nucleotides are TGTGCCAGCAGCTCCGGGACAGGGGTAGAGACCCAGTACTTC. It specifies CASSSGTGVETQYF.

This clone occurred once. This chain connects TRBV27 to TRBJ1-1; tentatively, D is TRBD1 (5 bases). The CDR3 is 13 amino acids. V shed 5 bases and J shed 1 base, with 8 bases lying between them. In germline, CDR1 is MNHEY, CDR2 SMNVEV (reference sequence). The CDR3, as DNA: TGTGCCAGCAGTAAGGGGCGGAACACTGAAGCTTTCTTT. Translated: CASSKGRNTEAFF.

The J gene is TRBJ2-5, the V gene TRBV18; D ambiguous. The V gene's germline CDR1 is KGHSH and CDR2 LQKENI. The V and J ends lost 1 base and 2 bases respectively, with 14 bases between them. The CDR3 totals 16 residues. This CDR3 reads CASSPLASVVQETQYF. The CDR3 region has the DNA TGTGCCAGCTCACCACTAGCCAGCGTTGTTCAAGAGACCCAGTACTTC.

This clone was seen once. CDR3 DNA: TGTGCCAGCAGCGACAGGGCGACAGATACGCAGTATTTT. Its translation is CASSDRATDTQYF. This sequence joins TRBV9 and TRBJ2-3, with a weak D call TRBD1 (6 bases). CDR1 is SGDLS, CDR2 YYNGEE, per germline. CDR3 length: 13 residues. Trimming pared 3 bases from V and 3 bases from J, leaving 8 bases between.

The chain combines TRBV18 with TRBJ2-6; no clear D. With 2 bases removed from V and 0 bases from J, the gap between germline ends came to 5 bases. CDR1 is KGHSH, CDR2 LQKENI, per germline. This CDR3 is built from 15 residues. This chain's CDR3 is CASSPAISGANVLTF. CDR3 nucleotide sequence: TGTGCCAGCTCACCAGCGATCTCTGGGGCCAACGTCCTGACTTTC.

The rearrangement joins TRBV6-5 to TRBJ1-1; 11 bases are a match to TRBD1. V shed 0 bases, J shed 9 bases, and the junction held 3 bases outside the gene matches. Germline CDR1 reads MNHEY; CDR2 reads SVGAGI. The CDR3 is 14 residues long. The CDR3 is CASSYSRDRGKAFF. CDR3 nucleotides: TGTGCCAGCAGTTACTCGAGGGACAGGGGGAAAGCTTTCTTT.

This chain links TRBV28 with TRBJ2-6; 8 bases match TRBD2. Per germline, CDR1 MDHEN and CDR2 SYDVKM. After removal of 3 bases from V and 0 bases from J, the junction contained 7 bases not matched to a gene. This CDR3 has 18 amino acids. This CDR3 is CASSLEGGTSSGANVLTF. CDR3 DNA sequence: TGTGCCAGCAGTTTGGAGGGCGGGACTAGCTCTGGGGCCAACGTCCTGACTTTC.

V and J are TRBV6-1 and TRBJ1-2, with 7 nucleotides matching TRBD1. J gave up 14 bases and V 3 bases, and 9 bases lay outside the gene matches. CDR3 length equals 12 residues. The germline CDR1 and CDR2 sequences are MNHNS and SASEGT. The CDR3 region is CASSDPGGMRTF. For the CDR3, the DNA is TGTGCCAGCAGTGACCCAGGGGGAATGAGGACCTTC.

This clone was seen only once. The J gene is TRBJ2-3, the V gene TRBV3-1 (or the pseudogene TRBV3-2), with D perhaps TRBD2 (5 bases). V was shortened by 1 base and J by 2 bases, with 16 bases between the two germline ends. Germline V lookup: CDR1 LGHDT, CDR2 YNNKEL (reference sequence). CDR3 length equals 17 residues. CDR3 loop: CASSQVGGGLYTDTQYF. The CDR3 nucleotides read TGTGCCAGCAGCCAAGTAGGCGGCGGACTTTACACAGATACGCAGTATTTT.

The rearrangement joins TRBV19 to TRBJ1-1, with 9 nucleotides matching TRBD1. The CDR3 sequence is 15 residues long. V was clipped by 5 bases and J by 2 bases; unmatched bases: 6. CDR1 LNHDA and CDR2 SQIVND come from the germline V gene (reference sequence). The CDR3 sequence: CASSVDRGTNTEAFF. The DNA for the CDR3 is TGTGCCAGTAGTGTTGACAGGGGGACTAACACTGAAGCTTTCTTT.

This clone was counted only a few times. This chain joins TRBV19 and TRBJ1-5; D perhaps matches TRBD1 (5 bases). V dropped 4 bases and J dropped 0 bases, with 13 bases sitting between them. The germline CDR1 and CDR2 sequences are LNHDA and SQIVND (reference sequence). The CDR3 has 16 residues. CDR3 nucleotides: TGTGCCAGTAGTACCCAAGACAGATATAGCAATCAGCCCCAGCATTTT. Amino acids: CASSTQDRYSNQPQHF.

The table lists this clone with a few counts. The chain uses TRBV5-1 and TRBJ2-2; D is unclear. Trimming shortened V by 9 bases and J by 4 bases, and 13 bases separated the two germline ends. CDR3 length: 13 residues. Germline V gene data show CDR1 as SGHRS and CDR2 as YFSETQ. CDR3 residues: CATPVEATGELFF. CDR3 bases: TGCGCCACCCCGGTAGAGGCCACCGGGGAGCTGTTTTTT.

V is TRBV6-2 or TRBV6-3 and J is TRBJ1-6; 9 bases are shared with TRBD1. CDR3 length equals 15 residues. V was clipped by 4 bases and J by 8 bases; unmatched bases: 6. Germline V lookup: CDR1 MNHEY, CDR2 SVGEGT. CDR3 sequence (DNA): TGTGCCAGCAGTTTTACGGACAGGGGAGATTCACCCCTCCACTTT. It encodes CASSFTDRGDSPLHF.